Only a few counts were recorded for the clone carrying this TCR beta chain. These data come from a study of early T cells in non-severe SARS-CoV-2 infection. MiXCR, applied by TCRdb to the 5' RACE reads, yields one record per CDR3 protein. This table holds 45,000 to 60,000 distinct CDR3 sequences, more than 7.5% found once. Input material: whole blood. The TCR sequence derives from an adult who was a healthcare worker with PCR-confirmed SARS-CoV-2 infection or an uninfected control (not recorded which).

The CDR3 region has the DNA TGTGCCAGCGAACCAGCGGAGAATGATTCACCCCTCCACTTT. This sequence encodes CASEPAENDSPLHF. V usage is TRBV6-5 and J usage is TRBJ1-6; the D is unclear. This CDR3 contains 14 residues. Trimming took 8 bases from V and 8 from J, leaving 16 bases between them. Germline loops: CDR1 MNHEY, CDR2 SVGAGI.